This entry describes one T cell receptor beta chain. Its antigen is not yet known. No per-base quality is available; no much larger clone lies one base away. The data derive from a study of cytomegalovirus exposure and HLA in healthy donors (dated by TCRdb to about 2017). Describing the broader study: An earlier analysis of approximately 550 of the donors reported more than 250 Gb of sequence data and around 120 million unique TCR beta sequences from some 180 million T cells. Around 330 gigabases of sequencing data and tens of millions of unique TCR sequences made up an early release that covered fewer than 650 HLA-typed donors. Of the roughly 420 genotyped donors, more than 75% were placed in the genetic ancestry cluster associated with self-reported Caucasian donors. The study aimed to test whether signatures of past pathogen exposure could be identified by cataloging public T cell receptors. Using immunosequencing, the study profiled T cell repertoires from roughly 650 subjects and related those repertoires to cytomegalovirus serostatus. Along with the approximately 700-subject first cohort, a separate validation cohort of approximately 110 different subjects was used. To predict cytomegalovirus infection status, the study combined high-throughput TCR immunosequencing, statistical association of individual TCRs with disease status, and machine learning. To study patterns of TCR occurrence, a later analysis re-analyzed previously published TCR beta repertoires from 600 to 750 donors and added high-resolution HLA genotyping. Rather than drawing on any new phenotypic data, the later analysis identified candidate immune exposures from TCR beta sequences and the way those sequences occurred across donors. An earlier analysis of 500 to 650 of the donors applied high-throughput TCR beta sequencing to assess whether each TCR beta V gene segment acted as functional or pseudogenic. Donor age, sex, ethnicity and CMV serostatus were compiled alongside the repertoire data. In a later genetic analysis, genome-wide SNP genotypes for about 55% of the roughly 670 donors were used, and that subset was treated as a discovery cohort. Every repertoire in the discovery cohort had been generated on one and the same sequencing platform. Class I and class II HLA loci were covered by the typing at four-digit resolution. The number of donors typed differed by locus, with roughly 620-630 for A, B, C, DRB1 and DQB1, over 500 for DQA1, 600 to 610 for DPA1, and around 430 for DPB1. Roughly five DR-DQ haplotypes were handled as single units for association and clustering because linkage in the cohort was strong. On average, over 200,000 unique TCR beta nucleotide sequences were sequenced per donor among about 400 genotyped donors of the cohort, with roughly 18% of those sequences being non-productive. The paper as a whole reports these results and caveats: Most TCR sequences were seen in very few donors, while some public TCRs were found in many individuals. In both the original and validation cohorts, the classifier was reported to diagnose cytomegalovirus status with high specificity and sensitivity. A few of the identified cytomegalovirus-associated TCR beta chains were confirmed in vitro to be specific for cytomegalovirus antigens. In an earlier analysis of approximately 590 of the donors, most TCR beta V segments were observed in productive rearrangements about 87% or about 30% of the time, broadly matching IMGT annotations. A later analysis found that TCR association rates varied across HLA loci, with DRB1 alleles showing the most associated TCRs and HLA-C alleles the fewest. The earlier analysis of approximately 590 of the donors excluded some 15 rarely observed V segments, including chromosome 9 orphons, because counts were too low. At a false discovery rate of 0.05, a later analysis linked some 18,000 TCR beta sequences to specific HLA alleles. This cohort had only TCR beta chains sequenced, and the lack of alpha or paired-chain data limited which features could be detected. A further reported finding was that TCR beta sequences accurately predicted the HLA-A and HLA-B alleles for most subjects in the first cohort. In the study, about 150 TCR beta chains were listed as associated with cytomegalovirus. A later analysis found that HLA-associated TCR beta chains were more clonally expanded and had lower generation probabilities than equally common non-associated chains. In a later analysis, several top co-occurrence clusters were reported to appear linked to parvovirus B19, influenza, CMV and Epstein-Barr virus. Because HLA typing was unavailable for some donors at each locus, only the typed subset was used in association tests. Correlated functional status among segregating V segments might reflect linkage disequilibrium, but an unknown experimental factor could not be ruled out. Presence/absence analyses assumed roughly uniform sequencing depth across donors, an assumption that may not hold. For the cohort, immune exposure information was limited to CMV serostatus. An association between a missense DCLRE1C variant and V-gene and J-gene trimming of TCR beta chains was found in a later genetic analysis and replicated in an independent cohort. Some IMGT-functional V segments, including TRBV6-2 and TRBV6-3, could not be distinguished by the 87-base-pair reads and were therefore excluded. Assigning TCR associations to individual alleles was difficult when HLA alleles, especially DR and DQ, strongly co-occurred. The sequencing pipeline was judged likely to have produced a cluster of highly shared sequence variants as a technical artifact. Most CMV-associated TCR beta chains appeared to be HLA-restricted in a later analysis, and the HLA associations seemed to be driven largely by CMV exposure. A later genetic analysis reported fewer N-insertions in productive TCRs among donors in an Asian-associated ancestry cluster than the approximately 670-donor mean. It was suggested by the authors that the approach could potentially be generalized to other disease states and immunological phenotypes.

Reading the germline V gene gives CDR1 SGDLS and CDR2 YYNGEE. V ends up 2 bases short and J 4 bases short, with an unmatched junction base count of 5. The cysteine opens and the phenylalanine closes a CDR3 of 15 amino acids. Left in the record is the CDR3 DNA by itself, 45 bases read in frame from the first base. Libraries came from the immunoSEQ multiplex PCR assay. For the multiplex PCR, a mixture combining 60 forward primers for TCR Vbeta segments and 13 reverse primers for TCR Jbeta segments was used. A multiplex PCR assay on genomic DNA amplified the CDR3 region of rearranged TCR beta genes. The amplified TCR beta libraries were sequenced on the Illumina HiSeq System as 87-base-pair reads. Under the source paper's analysis protocol: A later analysis tallied 80 million to 95 million unique TCR beta chains across the 666 repertoires, and approximately 9.9 million of those chains were shared by two or more donors. A nearest-neighbor algorithm error-corrected the raw reads and collapsed the reads into unique sequences, merging closely related sequences to remove PCR and sequencing errors. To assign V, D and J gene segments, CDR3 sequences were aligned to IMGT reference sequences. For a sequence to be retained, a match of at least six nucleotides to both a V gene segment and a J gene segment was required. Rearrangements were classified as productive when the CDR3 lacked stop codons and remained in frame with V and J, and all other rearrangements were classified as non-productive. CDR3 was defined by IMGT convention, running from the second conserved V-encoded cysteine to the conserved J-encoded phenylalanine. In an earlier analysis of 587 of the donors, sequences lacking an unambiguous match to a single V gene segment were excluded. In an earlier analysis of 587 of the donors, V segments were called functional above 56.7% productive rearrangements and were called segregating when the between-donor standard deviation exceeded 5%. A statistical classification framework was developed to diagnose cytomegalovirus status using the catalog of TCR beta chain sequences. V and J gene assignment, in a later analysis, came from comparing TCR nucleotide sequences with IMGT/GENE-DB human TR gene sequences. A later analysis assigned CDR3 sequences and most-parsimonious VDJ recombination scenarios with the TCRdist pipeline. A later analysis defined each TCR beta chain by its CDR3 amino acid sequence plus V-gene family, and excluded reads lacking a unique V-gene family. In a later analysis, 500 to 700 highly shared, low-generation-probability nucleotide sequences were removed to address suspected cross-contamination and a sequencing artifact. For each public chain, a later analysis derived a clonal expansion index from normalized ranks of inferred template counts within each repertoire. In a later analysis, generation probabilities were computed using a VDJ recombination model fitted to out-of-frame rearrangements, and the results were checked against IGoR. A later analysis scored TCR-TCR, TCR-HLA and TCR-CMV co-occurrence with hypergeometric tests, applying a repertoire-size bias correction to TCR pairs. To estimate false discovery rates, a later analysis permuted the HLA or CMV assignments 20 times. In a later analysis, co-occurring TCRs were grouped with DBSCAN, and TCRdist sequence similarity was added when clustering was performed within HLA-allele-positive subsets. Co-occurrence clustering excluded repertoires with fewer than 30,000 or more than 120,000 public chains, plus five with anomalous nucleotide sharing. TCRdb limited this immuneACCESS table to in-frame rearrangements with V and J called. A share of clones is missing; checked studies link under half to unresolved V genes, and the rest is unexplained. V, J and clone size are taken as reported in that table, and D and trimming were inferred from the DNA itself. This sample lists approximately 130,000 clones; around nine tenths were detected once. Of the sample, roughly 5% falls within the top ten clones.

In total, roughly 670 healthy bone marrow donors made up the cohort. At the time of sampling, every cohort member was nominally healthy, though immune exposures that went unrecorded were likely present. The donor tested CMV seronegative, placing the donor among the approximately 400 seronegative members of the cohort. A peripheral blood sample was provided by each donor, and peripheral blood mononuclear cells were used for TCR beta sequencing. The Qiagen DNeasy Blood Extraction Kit was used to extract genomic DNA from the blood cell samples. Recombination joined TRBV9 with TRBJ2-1, and 8 junction bases match TRBD1. Specimen: PBMCs. The source of this sequence is a woman aged 30 to 39 in good health and CMV-seronegative. At the DNA level, the sequence is TGTGCCAGCAGCGTGACGGGACAGGATTACAATGAGCAGTTCTTC. Its protein is CASSVTGQDYNEQFF. Extended through the reference TRBV9 and TRBJ2-1 proteins, this CDR3 yields the full variable domain: DSGVTQTPKHLITATGQRVTLRCSPRSGDLSVYWYQQSLDQGLQFLIQYYNGEERAKGNILERFSAQQFPDLHSELNLSSLELGDSALYFCASSVTGQDYNEQFFGPGTRLTVL.